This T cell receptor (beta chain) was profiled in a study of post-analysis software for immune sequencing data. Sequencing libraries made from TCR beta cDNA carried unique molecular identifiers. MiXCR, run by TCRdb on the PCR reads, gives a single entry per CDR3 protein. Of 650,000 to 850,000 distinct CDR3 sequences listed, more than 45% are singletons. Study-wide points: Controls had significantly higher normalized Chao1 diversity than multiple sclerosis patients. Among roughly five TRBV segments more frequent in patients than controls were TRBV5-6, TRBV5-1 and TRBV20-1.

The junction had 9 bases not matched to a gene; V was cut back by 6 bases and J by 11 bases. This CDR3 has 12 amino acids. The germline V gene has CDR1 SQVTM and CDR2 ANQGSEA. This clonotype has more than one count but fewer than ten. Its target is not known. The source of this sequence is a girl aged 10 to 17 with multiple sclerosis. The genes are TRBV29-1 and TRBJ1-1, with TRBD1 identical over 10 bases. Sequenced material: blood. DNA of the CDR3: TGCAGCGTGGGATCGACAGGGGGCGAGGCTTTCTTT. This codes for CSVGSTGGEAFF.